This T cell receptor (beta chain) is drawn from a study of blood T cells in healthy people across ages. Study-level results: Using unsorted PBMCs precluded a conclusive naive versus antigen-experienced comparison.

V lost 6 bases and J lost 4; bases outside the gene matches: 14. In germline, CDR1 is MNHNS, CDR2 SASEGT. This CDR3 spans 17 amino acids. PCR was performed a second time for about 7 to 12 cycles using a sample-barcoded 5' primer and a J-beta primer mix. TCRdb re-called the 5' RACE reads with MiXCR, one entry per CDR3 protein. The sample lists 1.5 million or so distinct CDR3 sequences, about 45% occurring once. On this clonotype itself: Its specificity is not known.

Each sample yielded at least 6 million isolated PBMCs. The chain combines TRBV6-1 with TRBJ2-1; 8 bases fit TRBD2. The sequencing sample was made of blood. The receptor was derived from a woman aged 18-29 years in good health. In DNA, the CDR3 is TGTGCCAGCAGAGGCGTAGATCCTAGCGGGTCTTACAATGAGCAGTTCTTC. It codes for CASRGVDPSGSYNEQFF.